This TCR beta chain appears in the sequencing data of a study of T cell repertoires in ileal Crohn's disease. Produced via immunoSEQ multiplex PCR; TCRdb's table is partial and in-frame only. The sample includes about 7,000 clones, 60% to 75% seen only once; the top ten take about a sixth. The study, taken as a whole, reports: Compared with non-smokers, active smokers at surgery showed more clonal expansions.

Regarding this clone: Antigen specificity is unknown.

Germline CDR1 reads SGHRS; CDR2 reads YFSETQ. V was pared by 4 bases and J by 10 bases, with 5 bases of the junction left unmatched. This CDR3 region has 14 residues. The sample was ileal tissue. This clonotype was obtained from an adult with Crohn's disease. The J gene is TRBJ1-6, the V gene TRBV5-1; 10 nucleotides line up with TRBD1. CDR3 DNA sequence: TGCGCCAGCAGCAGACAGGGGGCGGAATCACCCCTCCACTTT. Its protein product is CASSRQGAESPLHF.